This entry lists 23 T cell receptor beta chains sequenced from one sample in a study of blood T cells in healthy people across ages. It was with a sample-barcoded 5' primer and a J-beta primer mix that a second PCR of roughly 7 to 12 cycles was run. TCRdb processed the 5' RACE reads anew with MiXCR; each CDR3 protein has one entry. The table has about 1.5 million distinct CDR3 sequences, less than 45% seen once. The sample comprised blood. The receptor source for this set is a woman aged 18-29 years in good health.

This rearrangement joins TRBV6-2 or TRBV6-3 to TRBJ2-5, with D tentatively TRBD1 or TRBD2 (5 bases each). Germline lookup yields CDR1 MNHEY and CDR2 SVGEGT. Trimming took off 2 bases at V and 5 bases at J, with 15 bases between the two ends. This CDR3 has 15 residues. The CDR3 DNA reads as TGTGCCAGCAGTTACACCACCCAGGGCGGGGAGACCCAGTACTTC. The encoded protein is CASSYTTQGGETQYF.

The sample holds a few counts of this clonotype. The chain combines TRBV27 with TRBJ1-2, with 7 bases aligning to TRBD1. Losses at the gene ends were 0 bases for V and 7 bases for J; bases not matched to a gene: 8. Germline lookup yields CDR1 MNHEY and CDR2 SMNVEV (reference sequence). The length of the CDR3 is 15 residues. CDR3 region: CASSLSPTGTSGYTF. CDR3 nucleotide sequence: TGTGCCAGCAGTTTATCGCCGACAGGGACTTCTGGCTACACCTTC.

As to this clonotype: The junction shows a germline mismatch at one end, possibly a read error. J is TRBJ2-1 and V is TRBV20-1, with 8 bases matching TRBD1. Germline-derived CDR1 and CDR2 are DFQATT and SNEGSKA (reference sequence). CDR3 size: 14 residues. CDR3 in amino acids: CSAVRDRGGVEKFF. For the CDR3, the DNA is TGCAGTGCTGTTAGAGACAGGGGTGGGGTTGAGAAGTTCTTC.

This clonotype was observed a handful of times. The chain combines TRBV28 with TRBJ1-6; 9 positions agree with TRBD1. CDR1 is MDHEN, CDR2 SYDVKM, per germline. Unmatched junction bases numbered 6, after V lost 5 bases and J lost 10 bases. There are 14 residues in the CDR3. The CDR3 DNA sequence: TGTGCCAGCAGTCTGGACAGGGGATGGTCACCCCTCCACTTT. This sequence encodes CASSLDRGWSPLHF. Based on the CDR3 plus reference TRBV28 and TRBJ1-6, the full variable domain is DVKVTQSSRYLVKRTGEKVFLECVQDMDHENMFWYRQDPGLGLRLIYFSYDVKMKEKGDIPEGYSVSREKKERFSLILESASTNQTSMYLCASSLDRGWSPLHFGNGTRLTVT.

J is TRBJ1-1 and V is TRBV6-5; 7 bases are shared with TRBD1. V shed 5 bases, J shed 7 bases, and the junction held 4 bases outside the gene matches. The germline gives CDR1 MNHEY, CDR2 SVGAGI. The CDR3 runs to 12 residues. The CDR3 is CASSAGDSEAFF. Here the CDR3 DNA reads TGTGCCAGCAGTGCCGGGGACAGTGAAGCTTTCTTT.

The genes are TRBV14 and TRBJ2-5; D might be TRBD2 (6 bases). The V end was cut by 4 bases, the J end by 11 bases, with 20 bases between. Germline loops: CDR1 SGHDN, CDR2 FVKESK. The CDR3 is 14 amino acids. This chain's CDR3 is CASSRTRGLREQYF. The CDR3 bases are TGTGCCAGCAGCCGCACGCGGGGCCTCCGGGAGCAGTACTTC.

CDR3 region: CASNLAGTGDTEAFF. The CDR3 DNA reads TGTGCCAGCAATCTAGCAGGGACAGGTGATACTGAAGCTTTCTTT. The V and J genes are TRBV6-6 and TRBJ1-1; TRBD1 matches 8 bases. The germline V gene encodes CDR1 MNHNY and CDR2 SVGAGI (reference sequence). After removal of 7 bases from V and 5 bases from J, the junction contained 12 bases not matched to a gene. The CDR3 runs 15 residues.

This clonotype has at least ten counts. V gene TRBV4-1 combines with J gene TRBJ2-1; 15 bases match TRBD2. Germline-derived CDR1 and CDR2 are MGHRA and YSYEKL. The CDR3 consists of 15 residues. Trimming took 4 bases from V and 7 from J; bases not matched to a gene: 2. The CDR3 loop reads CASSRGLAGGNEQFF. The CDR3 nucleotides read TGCGCCAGCAGCCGCGGACTAGCGGGAGGGAATGAGCAGTTCTTC.

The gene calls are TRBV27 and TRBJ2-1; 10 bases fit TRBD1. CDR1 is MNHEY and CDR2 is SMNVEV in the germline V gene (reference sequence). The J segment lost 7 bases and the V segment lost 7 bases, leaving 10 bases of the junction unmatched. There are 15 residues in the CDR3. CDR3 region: CASNLGQGRPNEQFF. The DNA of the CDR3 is TGTGCCAGCAATCTGGGACAGGGGCGACCAAATGAGCAGTTCTTC.

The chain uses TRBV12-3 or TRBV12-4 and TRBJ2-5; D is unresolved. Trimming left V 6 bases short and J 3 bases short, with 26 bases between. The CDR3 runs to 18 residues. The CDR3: CASSPASWGLDGEETQYF. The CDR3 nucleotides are TGTGCCAGCAGCCCAGCCTCGTGGGGTTTGGACGGAGAAGAGACCCAGTACTTC.

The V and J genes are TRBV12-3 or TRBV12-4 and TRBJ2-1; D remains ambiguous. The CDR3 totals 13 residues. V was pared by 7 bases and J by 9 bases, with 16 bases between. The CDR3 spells CASIPAMKGEQFF. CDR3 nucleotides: TGTGCCAGCATTCCTGCCATGAAGGGTGAGCAGTTCTTC.

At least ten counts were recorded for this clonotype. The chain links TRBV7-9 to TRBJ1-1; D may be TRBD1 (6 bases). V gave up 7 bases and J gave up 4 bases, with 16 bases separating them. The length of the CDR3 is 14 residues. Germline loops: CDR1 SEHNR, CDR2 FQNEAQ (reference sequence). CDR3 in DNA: TGTGCCAGCACCGCGCCCGGGGGCGGCACTGAAGCTTTCTTT. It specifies CASTAPGGGTEAFF.

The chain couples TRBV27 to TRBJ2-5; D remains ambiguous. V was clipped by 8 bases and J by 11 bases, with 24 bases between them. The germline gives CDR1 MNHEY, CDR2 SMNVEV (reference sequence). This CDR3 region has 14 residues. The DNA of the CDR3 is TGTGCCAGCCGAGAGTTATTTCCCTACAGTGAGCAGTACTTC. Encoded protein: CASRELFPYSEQYF.

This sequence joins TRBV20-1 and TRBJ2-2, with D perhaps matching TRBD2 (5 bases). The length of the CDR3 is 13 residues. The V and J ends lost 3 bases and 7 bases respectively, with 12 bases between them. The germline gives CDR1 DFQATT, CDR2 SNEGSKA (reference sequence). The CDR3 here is CSARSYGSGELFF. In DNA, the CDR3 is TGCAGTGCTAGGTCTTATGGGAGCGGGGAGCTGTTTTTT.

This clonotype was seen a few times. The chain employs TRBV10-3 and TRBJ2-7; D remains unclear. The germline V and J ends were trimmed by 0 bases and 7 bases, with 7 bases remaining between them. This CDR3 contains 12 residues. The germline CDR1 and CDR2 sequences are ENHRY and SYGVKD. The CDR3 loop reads CAISESNGEQYF. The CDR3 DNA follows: TGTGCCATCAGTGAGTCTAATGGGGAGCAGTACTTC.

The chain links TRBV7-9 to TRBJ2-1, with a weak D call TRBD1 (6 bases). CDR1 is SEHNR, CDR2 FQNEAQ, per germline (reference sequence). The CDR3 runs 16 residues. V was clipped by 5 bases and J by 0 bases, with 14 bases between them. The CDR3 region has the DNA TGTGCCAGCAGCAAACGGTCGACAGGCTCCTACAATGAGCAGTTCTTC. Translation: CASSKRSTGSYNEQFF. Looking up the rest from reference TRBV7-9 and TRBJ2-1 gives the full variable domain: DTGVSQNPRHKITKRGQNVTFRCDPISEHNRLYWYRQTLGQGPEFLTYFQNEAQLEKSRLLSDRFSAERPKGSFSTLEIQRTEQGDSAMYLCASSKRSTGSYNEQFFGPGTRLTVL.

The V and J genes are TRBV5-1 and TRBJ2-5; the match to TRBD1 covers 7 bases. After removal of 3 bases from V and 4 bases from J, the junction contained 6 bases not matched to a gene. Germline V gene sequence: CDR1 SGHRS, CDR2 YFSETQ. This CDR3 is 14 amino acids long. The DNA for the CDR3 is TGCGCCAGCAGCTGGGCAACAGGGGTAGAGACCCAGTACTTC. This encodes CASSWATGVETQYF.

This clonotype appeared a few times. The CDR3 DNA follows: TGCAGCGTTGGAGACTTCAGCTCCTACGAGCAGTACTTC. This encodes CSVGDFSSYEQYF. The V gene is TRBV29-1, the J gene TRBJ2-7; D ambiguous. There are 13 residues in the CDR3. V shed 4 bases and J shed 0 bases, with 10 bases lying between them. CDR1 and CDR2 (germline): SQVTM, ANQGSEA.

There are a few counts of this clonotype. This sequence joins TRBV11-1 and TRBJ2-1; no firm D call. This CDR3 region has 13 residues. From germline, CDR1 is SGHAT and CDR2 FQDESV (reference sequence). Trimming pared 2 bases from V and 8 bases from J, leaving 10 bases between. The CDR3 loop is CASSLNVLDEQFF. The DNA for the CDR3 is TGTGCCAGCAGCTTAAACGTTTTGGATGAGCAGTTCTTC.

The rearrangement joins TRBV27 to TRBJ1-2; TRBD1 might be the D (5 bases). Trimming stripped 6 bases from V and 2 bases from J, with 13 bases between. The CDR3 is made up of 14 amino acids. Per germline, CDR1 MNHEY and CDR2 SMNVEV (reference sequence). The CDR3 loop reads CASSRGLSNYGYTF. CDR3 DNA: TGTGCCAGCAGCCGGGGCCTTTCAAACTATGGCTACACCTTC.

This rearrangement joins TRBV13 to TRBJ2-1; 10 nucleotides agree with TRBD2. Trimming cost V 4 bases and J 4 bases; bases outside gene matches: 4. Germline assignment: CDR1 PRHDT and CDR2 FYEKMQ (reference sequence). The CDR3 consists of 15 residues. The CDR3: CASSSSGSEYNEQFF. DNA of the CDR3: TGTGCCAGCAGCTCTAGCGGGAGTGAGTACAATGAGCAGTTCTTC.

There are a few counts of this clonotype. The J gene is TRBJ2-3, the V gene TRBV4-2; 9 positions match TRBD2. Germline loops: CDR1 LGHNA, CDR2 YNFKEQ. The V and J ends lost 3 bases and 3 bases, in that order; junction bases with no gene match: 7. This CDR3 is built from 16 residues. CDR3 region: CASSQGRAGGTDTQYF. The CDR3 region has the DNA TGTGCCAGCAGCCAGGGCCGAGCGGGAGGAACAGATACGCAGTATTTT.

The CDR3 region has the DNA TGTGCCAGCATCGGCTCCTATAATTCACCCCTCCACTTT. This sequence encodes CASIGSYNSPLHF. The chain is built from TRBV2 and TRBJ1-6, with no clear D. Looked up from germline, CDR1 is SNHLY and CDR2 is FYNNEI. The CDR3 runs to 13 residues. The V and J ends lost 7 bases and 0 bases respectively, with 4 bases between them.